The entry that follows covers one TCR beta chain sequence. Its antigen is not identified. From germline, CDR1 is KGHSH and CDR2 LQKENI. The CDR3 has 16 amino acids. V lost 1 base, J lost 5 bases, and 17 bases lay in between. Profiling relied on immunoSEQ multiplex PCR, and the TCRdb table lists in-frame clones only, not all of them. The table shows fewer than 40,000 clones, with roughly 87% occurring only once. The data are from a study of T cells in narcolepsy. Study-wide background: Enrolled donors included narcolepsy type 1 or type 2 patients and healthy controls.

Broader study findings: Healthy controls reportedly lacked the autoreactive clonotypes serially found in patients' blood. Comparing one patient's CSF and blood CD4+ clonotypes highlighted HCRT- and TRIB2-specific autoreactive clonotypes. Autoreactive clone sequences were missing from some blood memory CD4+ repertoires.

The receptor comes from a human donor with narcolepsy. The rearrangement joins TRBV18 to TRBJ2-5; D ambiguous. Sample: CD45RA- memory CD4+ T cells from PBMCs. The CDR3 nucleotides are TGTGCCAGCTCACCACGTACGGGCGCTAGGCGGGAGACCCAGTACTTC. It codes for CASSPRTGARRETQYF.